This T cell receptor (beta chain) was obtained from a study of T cells in Graves' hyperthyroidism and ophthalmopathy. Study summary: Peripheral blood was drawn at first diagnosis, prior to all treatment. Whole-study findings and limits: Blood also showed most of the thyroid clonotypes that were expanded above 0.001.

RNA transcripts were the template for amplifying TCR beta CDR3 regions. Researchers ran a first-round RT-PCR on the TCR CDR3 using the HTBI primer set. Using its own MiXCR run on the multiplex PCR reads, TCRdb lists one record per CDR3 protein. The table records 600,000 to 650,000 distinct CDR3 sequences, less than 25% of them present only once. The CDR3 length is 14 residues. Looked up from germline, CDR1 is MDHEN and CDR2 is SYDVKM. V lost 4 bases, J lost 5 bases, and 14 bases lay in between. With duration under 3 months, ophthalmopathy was active: Clinical Activity Score at least 3, NOSPECS at least 4. Diagnostic decisions used clinical symptoms, serum thyroxine and TRAb, thyroid ultrasound and orbital computed tomography. This clonotype was counted a few times. Its antigen is currently unknown.

The TCR comes from a man in his thirties or forties with Graves' ophthalmopathy. The chain has TRBV28 and TRBJ1-2; maybe TRBD1 (6 bases). The sample taken for sequencing was blood. In DNA, the CDR3 is TGTGCCAGCAGTTCCGGGGGGGCCTCTTATGGCTACACCTTC. Protein sequence: CASSSGGASYGYTF.